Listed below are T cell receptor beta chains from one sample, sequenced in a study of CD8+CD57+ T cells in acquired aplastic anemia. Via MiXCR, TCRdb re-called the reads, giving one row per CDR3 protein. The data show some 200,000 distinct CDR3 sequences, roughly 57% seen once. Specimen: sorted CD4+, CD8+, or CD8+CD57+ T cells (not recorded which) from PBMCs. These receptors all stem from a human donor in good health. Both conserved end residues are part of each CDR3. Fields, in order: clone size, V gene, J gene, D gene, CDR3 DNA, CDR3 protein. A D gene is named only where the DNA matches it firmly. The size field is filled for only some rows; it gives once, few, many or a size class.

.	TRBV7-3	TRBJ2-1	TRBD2	TGTGCCAGCAGCTTAAATAGCGGGGGGTCCTCCTACAATGAGCAGTTCTTC	CASSLNSGGSSYNEQFF
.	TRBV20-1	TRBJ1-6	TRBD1	TGCAGTGCTAGCCAGACAGGGCTGGGCAATTCACCCCTCCACTTT	CSASQTGLGNSPLHF
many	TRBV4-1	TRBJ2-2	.	TGCGCCAGCAGCCGCGCCAGTGGGACATCGAACACCGGGGAGCTGTTTTTT	CASSRASGTSNTGELFF
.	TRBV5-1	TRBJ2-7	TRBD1	TGTGCCAGCAGCCCTTCCGGGACAGGGGGACGGGAGCAGTACTTC	CASSPSGTGGREQYF
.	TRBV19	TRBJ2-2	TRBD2	TGTGCCAGTAGTGGGGGAGGGACGAACACCGGGGAGCTGTTTTTT	CASSGGGTNTGELFF
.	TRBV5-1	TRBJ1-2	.	TGCGCCAGCAGCTTGGAAGAGGATCGCTTATTCGGCTACACCTTC	CASSLEEDRLFGYTF
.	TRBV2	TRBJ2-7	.	TGTGCCAGCAAGGAGACCCAGATGACCTACGAGCAGTACTTC	CASKETQMTYEQYF
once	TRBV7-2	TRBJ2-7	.	TGTGCCAGCGGGGAGGCCGAGCAGTACTTC	CASGEAEQYF
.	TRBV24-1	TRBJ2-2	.	TGTGCCACAAGTGATCTGAAACAAGGCTATACCGGGGAGCTGTTTTTT	CATSDLKQGYTGELFF
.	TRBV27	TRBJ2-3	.	TGTGCCAGCGGTTTACTCGGGACAGATACGCAGTATTTT	CASGLLGTDTQYF
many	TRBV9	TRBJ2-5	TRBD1	TGTGCCAGCAGCGTAGGTGGACAGGGGAGTTTAGAGACCCAGTACTTC	CASSVGGQGSLETQYF
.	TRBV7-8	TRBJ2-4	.	TGTGCCAGCAGCTTACGGGAAGCGGAGAACATTCAGTACTTC	CASSLREAENIQYF
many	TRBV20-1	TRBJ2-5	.	TGCAGTGCTAGTCTTACTAGAGGAGAGACCCAGTACTTC	CSASLTRGETQYF
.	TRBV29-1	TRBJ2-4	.	TGCAGCGTTGAGGTAGGAGGGAACATTCAGTACTTC	CSVEVGGNIQYF
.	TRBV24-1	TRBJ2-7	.	TGTGCCACCAGCAGGCCGCTGGACAGCTCCTACGAGCAGTACTTC	CATSRPLDSSYEQYF
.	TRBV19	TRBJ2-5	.	TGTGCCAGCAGCTTGTCCCGGGGTAGGGTCCAGTACTTC	CASSLSRGRVQYF